The rows below give T cell receptor beta chains drawn from one sample of a study of T cell repertoires in cytomegalovirus infection. From the reads, TCRdb called clonotypes with MiXCR, one entry per CDR3 protein. The data hold 150,000 or so distinct CDR3 sequences, with 20% to 25% observed a single time. Antigens for these TCRs are unknown. Here the sequenced sample was CD8+ T cells from cultured PBMCs, taken from culture after CMV antigen stimulation. The receptors shown here come from a human donor in good health (CMV status not recorded). Some clones in this sample may be carry-over from other donors' samples. Both conserved end residues are part of each CDR3. Each record gives: J gene, D gene, clone size, V gene, CDR3 protein, CDR3 DNA. D genes are given only for firm matches. Only some rows state a clone size, as once, few, many or a class for expanded clones.

TRBJ1-6 | - | - | TRBV20-1 | CSARDREGSSYNSPLHF | TGCAGTGCTAGAGATAGGGAGGGGAGCTCCTATAATTCACCCCTCCACTTT
TRBJ2-1 | TRBD2 | - | TRBV29-1 | CSVEGLEYLGEQFF | TGCAGCGTTGAGGGACTAGAATACCTTGGCGAGCAGTTCTTC
TRBJ1-5 | - | - | TRBV12-3/TRBV12-4 | CASSFPGSGNQPQHF | TGTGCCAGCAGTTTCCCGGGGTCGGGCAATCAGCCCCAGCATTTT
TRBJ2-7 | TRBD1 | few | TRBV6-6 | CAIQQTGDSYEQYF | TGTGCCATCCAGCAGACAGGGGATTCCTACGAGCAGTACTTC
TRBJ1-6 | TRBD1 | - | TRBV7-6 | CASSSEDRGANSPLHF | TGTGCCAGCAGCTCGGAGGACAGGGGTGCTAATTCACCCCTCCACTTT
TRBJ2-5 | - | - | TRBV12-3/TRBV12-4 | CASILSGWETQYF | TGTGCCAGCATCCTTAGCGGTTGGGAGACCCAGTACTTC
TRBJ2-3 | - | - | TRBV7-2 | CASSLQVKYTDTQYF | TGTGCCAGCAGCTTACAGGTTAAATATACAGATACGCAGTATTTT
TRBJ2-4 | - | few | TRBV7-2 | CASSHGTVSGDIQYF | TGTGCCAGCAGCCATGGGACTGTTAGTGGGGACATTCAGTACTTC
TRBJ2-5 | - | few | TRBV10-2 | CASSESALGETQYF | TGCGCCAGCAGTGAGTCAGCGTTAGGGGAGACCCAGTACTTC
TRBJ2-3 | - | - | TRBV10-1 | CASSDHTSDTQYF | TGCGCCAGCAGTGATCATACTTCAGATACGCAGTATTTT
TRBJ2-3 | - | few | TRBV7-8 | CASSRQGSTDTQYF | TGTGCCAGCAGCCGGCAGGGATCCACAGATACGCAGTATTTT
TRBJ2-1 | TRBD2 | few | TRBV7-2 | CASSLGLAGEGAYNEQFF | TGTGCCAGCAGCTTAGGGCTAGCGGGGGAAGGTGCCTACAATGAGCAGTTCTTC
TRBJ1-6 | TRBD1 | few | TRBV12-3/TRBV12-4 | CASSSTGYNSPLHF | TGTGCCAGCAGTTCGACAGGGTACAATTCACCCCTCCACTTT
TRBJ1-2 | TRBD1 | - | TRBV20-1 | CSARAPQGGDYGYTF | TGCAGTGCTAGAGCACCCCAGGGGGGGGACTATGGCTACACCTTC
TRBJ2-3 | - | - | TRBV19 | CASSIDRGYRDTDTQYF | TGTGCCAGTAGTATTGATCGCGGGTACAGAGACACAGATACGCAGTATTTT
TRBJ2-7 | - | few | TRBV2 | CASSEGTGLSYEQYF | TGTGCCAGCAGTGAAGGTACAGGCTTATCCTACGAGCAGTACTTC
TRBJ1-1 | TRBD1 | - | TRBV7-8 | CASSFRQGNTEAFF | TGTGCCAGCAGCTTTCGACAGGGGAACACTGAAGCTTTCTTT
TRBJ1-2 | - | few | TRBV12-3/TRBV12-4 | CASSLDSRYGYTF | TGTGCCAGCAGTTTGGACAGCCGGTATGGCTACACCTTC
TRBJ2-3 | - | - | TRBV7-9 | CASSLVPDTQYF | TGTGCCAGCAGCTTAGTTCCAGATACGCAGTATTTT
TRBJ1-2 | - | - | TRBV12-3/TRBV12-4 | CASSPTPIGYTF | TGTGCCAGCAGTCCCACCCCCATCGGCTACACCTTC
TRBJ1-2 | - | - | TRBV6-6 | CASSYAEDRNNYGYTF | TGTGCCAGCAGTTACGCGGAGGACAGAAACAACTATGGCTACACCTTC
TRBJ2-3 | - | - | TRBV28 | CASSLSPGLEGSTDTQYF | TGTGCCAGCAGTTTATCCCCAGGGCTAGAGGGGAGCACAGATACGCAGTATTTT
TRBJ2-5 | TRBD1 | few | TRBV27 | CASSPQGFYQETQYF | TGTGCCAGCAGTCCACAGGGGTTCTATCAAGAGACCCAGTACTTC
TRBJ1-1 | - | few | TRBV6-2/TRBV6-3 | CASNVWNTEAFF | TGTGCCAGCAATGTATGGAACACTGAAGCTTTCTTT
TRBJ1-2 | - | - | TRBV7-8 | CASSLGLFNYGYTF | TGTGCCAGCAGCTTAGGGTTATTTAACTATGGCTACACCTTC
TRBJ2-5 | TRBD1 | - | TRBV12-3/TRBV12-4 | CASSSPGQDRETQYF | TGTGCCAGCAGTTCCCCGGGACAGGATCGAGAGACCCAGTACTTC
TRBJ1-5 | - | few | TRBV4-1 | CASSQDSNQPQHF | TGCGCCAGCAGCCAAGATAGCAATCAGCCCCAGCATTTT